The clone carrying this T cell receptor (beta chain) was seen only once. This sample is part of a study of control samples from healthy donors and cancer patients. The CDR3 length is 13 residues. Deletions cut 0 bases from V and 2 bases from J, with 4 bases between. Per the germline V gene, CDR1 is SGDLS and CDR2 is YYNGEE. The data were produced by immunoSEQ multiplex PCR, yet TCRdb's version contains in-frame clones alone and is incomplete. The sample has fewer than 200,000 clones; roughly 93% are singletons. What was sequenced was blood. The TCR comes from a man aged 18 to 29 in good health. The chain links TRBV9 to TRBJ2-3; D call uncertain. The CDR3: CASSVVPTDTQYF. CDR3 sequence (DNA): TGTGCCAGCAGCGTAGTCCCCACAGATACGCAGTATTTT.